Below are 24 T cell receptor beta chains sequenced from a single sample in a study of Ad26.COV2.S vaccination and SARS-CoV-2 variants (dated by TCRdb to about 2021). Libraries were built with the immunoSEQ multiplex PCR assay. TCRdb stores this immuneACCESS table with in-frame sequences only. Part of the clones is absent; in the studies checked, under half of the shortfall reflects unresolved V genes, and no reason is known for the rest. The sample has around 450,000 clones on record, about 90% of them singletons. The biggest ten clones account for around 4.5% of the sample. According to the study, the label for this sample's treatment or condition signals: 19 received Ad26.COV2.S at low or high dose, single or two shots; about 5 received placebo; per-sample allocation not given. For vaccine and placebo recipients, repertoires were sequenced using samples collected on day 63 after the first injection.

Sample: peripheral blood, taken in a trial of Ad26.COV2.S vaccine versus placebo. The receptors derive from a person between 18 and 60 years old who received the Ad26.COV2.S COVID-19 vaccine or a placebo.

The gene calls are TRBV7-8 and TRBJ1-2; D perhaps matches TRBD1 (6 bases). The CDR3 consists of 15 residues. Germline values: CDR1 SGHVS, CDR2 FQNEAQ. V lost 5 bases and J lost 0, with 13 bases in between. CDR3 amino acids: CASSARQEANYGYTF. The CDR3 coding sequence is TGTGCCAGCAGCGCGAGACAGGAAGCTAACTATGGCTACACCTTC.

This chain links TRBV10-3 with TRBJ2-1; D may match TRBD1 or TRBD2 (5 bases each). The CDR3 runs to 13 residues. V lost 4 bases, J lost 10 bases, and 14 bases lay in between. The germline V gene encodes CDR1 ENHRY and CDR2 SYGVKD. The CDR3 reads CAISAGTDGEQFF. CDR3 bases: TGTGCCATCAGTGCCGGGACCGATGGAGAGCAGTTCTTC.

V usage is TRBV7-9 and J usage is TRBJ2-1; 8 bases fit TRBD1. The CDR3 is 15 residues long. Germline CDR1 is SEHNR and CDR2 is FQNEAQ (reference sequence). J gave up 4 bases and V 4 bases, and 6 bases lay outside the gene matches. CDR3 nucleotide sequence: TGTGCCAGCAGCTCCGGGACAGGAACTTACAATGAGCAGTTCTTC. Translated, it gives CASSSGTGTYNEQFF.

The CDR3 here is CASSIISTTDTQYF. CDR3 sequence (DNA): TGTGCCAGCAGTATAATTTCTACCACAGATACGCAGTATTTT. The V gene is TRBV2, the J gene TRBJ2-3; no clear D. V gave up 5 bases and J gave up 2 bases, with 11 bases separating them. This CDR3 has 14 residues. Germline-derived CDR1 and CDR2 are SNHLY and FYNNEI. Variable domain in full (rest from reference TRBV2 and TRBJ2-3): EPEVTQTPSHQVTQMGQEVILRCVPISNHLYFYWYRQILGQKVEFLVSFYNNEISEKSEIFDDQFSVERPDGSNFTLKIRSTKLEDSAMYFCASSIISTTDTQYFGPGTRLTVL.

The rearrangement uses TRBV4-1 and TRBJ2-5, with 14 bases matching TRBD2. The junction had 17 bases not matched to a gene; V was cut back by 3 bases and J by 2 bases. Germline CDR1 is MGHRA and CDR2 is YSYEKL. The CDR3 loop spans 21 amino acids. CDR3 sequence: CASSHSNPGWGTSGSQETQYF. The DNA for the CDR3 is TGCGCCAGCAGCCACTCTAACCCTGGGTGGGGGACTAGCGGGAGTCAAGAGACCCAGTACTTC.

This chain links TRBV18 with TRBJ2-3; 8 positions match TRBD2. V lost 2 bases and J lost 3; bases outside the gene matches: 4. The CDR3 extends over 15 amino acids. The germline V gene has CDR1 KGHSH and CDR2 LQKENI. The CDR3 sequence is CASSPAGGGTDTQYF. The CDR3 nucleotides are TGTGCCAGCTCACCAGCGGGAGGCGGGACAGATACGCAGTATTTT. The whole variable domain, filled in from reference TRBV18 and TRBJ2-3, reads NAGVMQNPRHLVRRRGQEARLRCSPMKGHSHVYWYRQLPEEGLKFMVYLQKENIIDESGMPKERFSAEFPKEGPSILRIQQVVRGDSAAYFCASSPAGGGTDTQYFGPGTRLTVL.

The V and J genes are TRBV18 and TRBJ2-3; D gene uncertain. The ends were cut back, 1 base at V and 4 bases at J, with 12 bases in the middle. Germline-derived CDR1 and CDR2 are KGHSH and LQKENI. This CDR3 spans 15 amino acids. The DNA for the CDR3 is TGTGCCAGCTCACCACTCCAAGTCATAGCAGATACGCAGTATTTT. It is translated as CASSPLQVIADTQYF.

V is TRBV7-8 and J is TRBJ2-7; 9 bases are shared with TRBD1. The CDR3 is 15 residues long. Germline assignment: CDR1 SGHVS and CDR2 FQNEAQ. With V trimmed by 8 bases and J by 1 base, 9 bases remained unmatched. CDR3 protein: CASALAGQGSYEQYF. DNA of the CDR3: TGTGCCAGCGCCCTGGCGGGACAGGGTTCCTACGAGCAGTACTTC.

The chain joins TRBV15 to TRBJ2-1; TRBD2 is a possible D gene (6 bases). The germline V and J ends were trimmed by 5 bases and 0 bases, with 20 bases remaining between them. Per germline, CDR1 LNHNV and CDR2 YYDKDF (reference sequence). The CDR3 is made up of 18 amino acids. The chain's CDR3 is CATSPPPTRGSSYNEQFF. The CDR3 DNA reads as TGTGCCACCAGCCCCCCGCCGACTAGGGGTAGCTCCTACAATGAGCAGTTCTTC.

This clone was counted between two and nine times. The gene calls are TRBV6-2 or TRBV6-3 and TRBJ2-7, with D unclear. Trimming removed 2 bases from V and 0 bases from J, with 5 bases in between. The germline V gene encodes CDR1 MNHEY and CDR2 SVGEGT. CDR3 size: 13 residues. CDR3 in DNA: TGTGCCAGCAGTTACGAGAGCTCCTACGAGCAGTACTTC. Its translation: CASSYESSYEQYF.

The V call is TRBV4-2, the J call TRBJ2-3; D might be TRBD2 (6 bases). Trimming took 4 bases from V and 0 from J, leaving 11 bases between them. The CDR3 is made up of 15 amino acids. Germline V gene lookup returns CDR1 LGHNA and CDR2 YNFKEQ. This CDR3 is CASSLSTSSTDTQYF. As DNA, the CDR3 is TGTGCCAGCAGCCTCTCCACTAGCAGCACAGATACGCAGTATTTT.

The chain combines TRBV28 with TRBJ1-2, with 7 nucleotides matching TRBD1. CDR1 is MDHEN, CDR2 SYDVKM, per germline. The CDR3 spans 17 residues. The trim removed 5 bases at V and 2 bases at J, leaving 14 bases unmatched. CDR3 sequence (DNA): TGTGCCAGCAGTCCCGGATGGCAGGGGGTGAAAAACTATGGCTACACCTTC. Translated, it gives CASSPGWQGVKNYGYTF.

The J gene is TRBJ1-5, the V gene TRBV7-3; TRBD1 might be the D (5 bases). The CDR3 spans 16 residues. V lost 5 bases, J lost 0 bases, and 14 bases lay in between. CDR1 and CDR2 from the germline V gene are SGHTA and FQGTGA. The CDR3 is CASSGLTDSSNQPQHF. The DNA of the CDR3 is TGTGCCAGCAGCGGATTGACTGACAGTAGCAATCAGCCCCAGCATTTT.

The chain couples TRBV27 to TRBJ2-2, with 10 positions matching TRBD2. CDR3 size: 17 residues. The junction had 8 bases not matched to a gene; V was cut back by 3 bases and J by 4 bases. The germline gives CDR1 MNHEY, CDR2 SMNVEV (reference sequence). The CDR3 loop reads CASSFSPGLASTGELFF. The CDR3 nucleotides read TGTGCCAGCAGTTTTTCTCCGGGACTAGCGAGCACCGGGGAGCTGTTTTTT.

This CDR3 reads CASSAPWGGQDYNEQFF. CDR3 DNA sequence: TGTGCCAGCAGTGCCCCCTGGGGGGGACAAGATTACAATGAGCAGTTCTTC. J is TRBJ2-1 and V is TRBV25-1; a weak D match, TRBD2 (7 bases). CDR3 length: 17 amino acids. The ends were cut back, 4 bases at V and 4 bases at J, with 20 bases in the middle. Germline V gene sequence: CDR1 MGHDK, CDR2 SYGVNS. Full variable domain (rest looked up from reference TRBV25-1 and TRBJ2-1): EADIYQTPRYLVIGTGKKITLECSQTMGHDKMYWYQQDPGMELHLIHYSYGVNSTEKGDLSSESTVSRIRTEHFPLTLESARPSHTSQYLCASSAPWGGQDYNEQFFGPGTRLTVL.

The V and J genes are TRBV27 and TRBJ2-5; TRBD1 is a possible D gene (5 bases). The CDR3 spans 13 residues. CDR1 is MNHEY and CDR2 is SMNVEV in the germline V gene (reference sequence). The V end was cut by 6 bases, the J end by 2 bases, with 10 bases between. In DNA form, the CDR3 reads TGTGCCAGCAGCCGGACATCGCAAGAGACCCAGTACTTC. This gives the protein CASSRTSQETQYF.

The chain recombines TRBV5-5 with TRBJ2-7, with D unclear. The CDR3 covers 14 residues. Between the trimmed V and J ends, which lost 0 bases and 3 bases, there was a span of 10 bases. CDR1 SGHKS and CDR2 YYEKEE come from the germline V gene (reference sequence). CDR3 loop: CASSLEASRYEQYF. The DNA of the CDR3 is TGTGCCAGCAGCTTGGAGGCCAGCCGCTACGAGCAGTACTTC. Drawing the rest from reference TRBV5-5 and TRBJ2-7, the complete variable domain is DAGVTQSPTHLIKTRGQQVTLRCSPISGHKSVSWYQQVLGQGPQFIFQYYEKEERGRGNFPDRFSARQFPNYSSELNVNALLLGDSALYLCASSLEASRYEQYFGPGTRLTVT.

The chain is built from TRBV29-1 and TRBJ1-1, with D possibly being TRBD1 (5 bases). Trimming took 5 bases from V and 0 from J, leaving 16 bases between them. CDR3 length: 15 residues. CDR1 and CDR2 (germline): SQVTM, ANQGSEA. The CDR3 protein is CSVWGTAGMNTEAFF. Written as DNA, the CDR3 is TGCAGCGTTTGGGGGACGGCGGGAATGAACACTGAAGCTTTCTTT. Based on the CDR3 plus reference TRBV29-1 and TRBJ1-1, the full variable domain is SAVISQKPSRDICQRGTSLTIQCQVDSQVTMMFWYRQQPGQSLTLIATANQGSEATYESGFVIDKFPISRPNLTFSTLTVSNMSPEDSSIYLCSVWGTAGMNTEAFFGQGTRLTVV.

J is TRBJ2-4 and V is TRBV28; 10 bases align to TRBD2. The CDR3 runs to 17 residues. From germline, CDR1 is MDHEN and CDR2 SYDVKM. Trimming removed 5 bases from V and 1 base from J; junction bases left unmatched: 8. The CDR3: CASSPPGTSVAKNIQYF. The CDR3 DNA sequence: TGTGCCAGCAGTCCCCCCGGGACTAGCGTTGCCAAAAACATTCAGTACTTC.

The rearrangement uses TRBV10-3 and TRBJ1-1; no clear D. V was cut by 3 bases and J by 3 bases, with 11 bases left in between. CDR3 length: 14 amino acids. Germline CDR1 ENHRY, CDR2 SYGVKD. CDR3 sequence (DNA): TGTGCCATCAGTGAAATCGGTGGGGACACTGAAGCTTTCTTT. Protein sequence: CAISEIGGDTEAFF.

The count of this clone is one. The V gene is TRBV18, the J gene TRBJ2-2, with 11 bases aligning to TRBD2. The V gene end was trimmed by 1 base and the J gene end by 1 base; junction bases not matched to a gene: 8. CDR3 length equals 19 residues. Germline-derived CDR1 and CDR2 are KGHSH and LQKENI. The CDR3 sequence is CASSPLWLAGGKNTGELFF. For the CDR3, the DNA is TGTGCCAGCTCACCACTGTGGCTAGCGGGAGGAAAGAACACCGGGGAGCTGTTTTTT.

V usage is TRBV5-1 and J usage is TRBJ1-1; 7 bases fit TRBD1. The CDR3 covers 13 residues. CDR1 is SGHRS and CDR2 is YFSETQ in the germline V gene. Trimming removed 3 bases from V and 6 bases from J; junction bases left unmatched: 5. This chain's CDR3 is CASSYGQAPEAFF. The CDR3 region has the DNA TGCGCCAGCAGCTACGGACAGGCCCCTGAAGCTTTCTTT.

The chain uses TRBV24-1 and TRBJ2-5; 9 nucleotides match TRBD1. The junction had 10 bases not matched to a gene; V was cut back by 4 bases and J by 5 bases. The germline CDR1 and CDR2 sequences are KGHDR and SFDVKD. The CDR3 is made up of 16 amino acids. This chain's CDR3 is CATSETGTGFRETQYF. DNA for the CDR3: TGTGCCACCAGTGAAACCGGGACAGGGTTTAGGGAGACCCAGTACTTC.

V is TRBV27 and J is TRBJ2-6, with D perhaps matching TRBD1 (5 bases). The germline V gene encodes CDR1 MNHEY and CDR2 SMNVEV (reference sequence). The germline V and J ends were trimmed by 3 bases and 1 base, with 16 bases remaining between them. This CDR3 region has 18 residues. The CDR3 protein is CASSLKPTALSGANVLTF. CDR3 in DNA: TGTGCCAGCAGTTTGAAGCCGACAGCCTTATCTGGGGCCAACGTCCTGACTTTC. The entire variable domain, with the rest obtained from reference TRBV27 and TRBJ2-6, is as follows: EAQVTQNPRYLITVTGKKLTVTCSQNMNHEYMSWYRQDPGLGLRQIYYSMNVEVTDKGDVPEGYKVSRKEKRNFPLILESPSPNQTSLYFCASSLKPTALSGANVLTFGAGSRLTVL.